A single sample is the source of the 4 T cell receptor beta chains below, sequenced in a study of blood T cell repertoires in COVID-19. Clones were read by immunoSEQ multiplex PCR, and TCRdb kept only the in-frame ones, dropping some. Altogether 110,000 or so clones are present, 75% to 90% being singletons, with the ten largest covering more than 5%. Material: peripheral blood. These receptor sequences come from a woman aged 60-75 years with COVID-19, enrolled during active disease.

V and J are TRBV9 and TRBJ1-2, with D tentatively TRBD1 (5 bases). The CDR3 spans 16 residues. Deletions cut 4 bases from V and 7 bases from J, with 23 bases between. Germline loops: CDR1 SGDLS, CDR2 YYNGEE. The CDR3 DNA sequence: TGTGCCAGCAGCTCCCGATCAGGGAATGGGCTCTCTGGCTACACCTTC. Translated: CASSSRSGNGLSGYTF.

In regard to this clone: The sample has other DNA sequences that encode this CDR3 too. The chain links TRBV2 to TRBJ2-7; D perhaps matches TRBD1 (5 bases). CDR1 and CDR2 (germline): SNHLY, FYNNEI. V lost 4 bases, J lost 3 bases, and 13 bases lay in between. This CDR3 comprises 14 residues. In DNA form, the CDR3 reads TGTGCCAGCAGTGCCCAAGGGGTGAGCTACGAGCAGTACTTC. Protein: CASSAQGVSYEQYF.

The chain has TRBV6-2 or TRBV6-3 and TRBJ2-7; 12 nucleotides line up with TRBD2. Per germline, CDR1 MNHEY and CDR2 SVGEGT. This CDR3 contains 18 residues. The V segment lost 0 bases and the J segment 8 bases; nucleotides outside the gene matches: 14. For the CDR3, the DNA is TGTGCCAGCAGTTACTCAGCGCCCTGGGCTAGCGGGGGGGCGAAGCAGTACTTC. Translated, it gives CASSYSAPWASGGAKQYF.

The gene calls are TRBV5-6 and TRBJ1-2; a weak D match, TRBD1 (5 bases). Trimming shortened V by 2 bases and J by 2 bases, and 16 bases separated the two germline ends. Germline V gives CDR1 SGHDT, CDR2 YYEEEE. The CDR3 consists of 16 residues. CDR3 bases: TGTGCCAGCAGCTTAGAGGCCGGGGGGTCAAACTATGGCTACACCTTC. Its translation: CASSLEAGGSNYGYTF. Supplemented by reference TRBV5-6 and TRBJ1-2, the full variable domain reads DAGVTQSPTHLIKTRGQQVTLRCSPKSGHDTVSWYQQALGQGPQFIFQYYEEEERQRGNFPDRFSGHQFPNYSSELNVNALLLGDSALYLCASSLEAGGSNYGYTFGSGTRLTVV.